A single sample gave rise to the 21 T cell receptor beta chains below, sequenced in a study of regulatory T cells in long-lasting Graves disease. Library construction for TCR beta used iRepertoire HTBI primers and Arm-PCR of CDR3 regions. TCRdb called the multiplex PCR reads again in MiXCR, with one record for every CDR3 protein. The sample has roughly 610,000 distinct CDR3 sequences; roughly 15% are singletons. Time point of the sample: newly diagnosed GD, antithyroid drugs for less than 3 months. RNA isolated from PBMCs was used to make the TCR library. The data were also submitted as part of a second study, on T cells in Graves' hyperthyroidism and ophthalmopathy.

Specimen: peripheral blood mononuclear cells (PBMCs), collected at new diagnosis, from a patient treated with antithyroid drugs. The origin of the receptors is a woman aged 25 to 45 with Graves disease.

This clonotype occurred many times. This rearrangement joins TRBV7-9 to TRBJ2-1; 10 nucleotides match TRBD1. With 4 bases clipped from V and 10 bases from J, the junction kept 13 bases outside the gene matches. This CDR3 is built from 16 residues. In germline, CDR1 is SEHNR, CDR2 FQNEAQ (reference sequence). Here the CDR3 DNA reads TGTGCCAGCAGCTCAACGGGACAGGGGATTGATTGGGAGCAGTTCTTC. Translated, it gives CASSSTGQGIDWEQFF.

The chain joins TRBV5-1 to TRBJ2-1, with TRBD1 matching over 9 bases. Germline V lookup: CDR1 SGHRS, CDR2 YFSETQ. This CDR3 region has 14 residues. After removal of 2 bases from V and 10 bases from J, the junction contained 7 bases not matched to a gene. DNA for the CDR3: TGCGCCAGCAGCTTAGGGGACAGGGTTGGGGAGCAGTTCTTC. This encodes CASSLGDRVGEQFF.

This clonotype was seen more than once but under ten times. This chain uses TRBV3-1 with TRBJ1-2; perhaps TRBD1 as D (6 bases). This CDR3 contains 14 residues. Germline V gene sequence: CDR1 LGHDT, CDR2 YNNKEL (reference sequence). The V end was cut by 4 bases, the J end by 7 bases, with 16 bases between. This CDR3 is CASSPRGGASGYTF. DNA of the CDR3: TGTGCCAGCAGCCCACGGGGGGGGGCGAGTGGCTACACCTTC.

This clonotype occurred many times. J is TRBJ1-2 and V is TRBV28; 7 bases map to TRBD1. Looked up from germline, CDR1 is MDHEN and CDR2 is SYDVKM. CDR3 size: 13 residues. Germline trimming cut 6 bases from V and 8 bases from J; bases unmatched to any gene: 9. The DNA of the CDR3 is TGTGCCAGCAGCGTAGGGGGCTATCGGGGCTACACCTTC. Protein: CASSVGGYRGYTF.

V usage is TRBV20-1 and J usage is TRBJ2-1; TRBD2 matches 10 bases. Per the germline V gene, CDR1 is DFQATT and CDR2 is SNEGSKA (reference sequence). Unmatched junction bases numbered 18, after V lost 6 bases and J lost 10 bases. This CDR3 has 16 amino acids. The DNA of the CDR3 is TGCAGTGCGAGAAGGTGGCTAGCGGGAGTTCCCTCAGAGCAGTTCTTC. Amino acid sequence: CSARRWLAGVPSEQFF.

The chain is built from TRBV19 and TRBJ2-7, with 7 bases fitting TRBD2. Germline CDR1 and CDR2: LNHDA and SQIVND (reference sequence). The CDR3 covers 15 residues. V was pared by 0 bases and J by 2 bases, with 4 bases of the junction left unmatched. The CDR3 sequence: CASSIDREAAYEQYF. The CDR3 nucleotides read TGTGCCAGTAGTATAGATCGGGAGGCGGCCTACGAGCAGTACTTC.

This clonotype was picked up many times. The V and J genes are TRBV3-1 and TRBJ1-1; D gene uncertain. Trimming shortened V by 1 base and J by 11 bases, and 11 bases separated the two germline ends. The CDR3 is 12 residues long. Germline CDR1 and CDR2: LGHDT and YNNKEL (reference sequence). CDR3 loop: CASSQVSGMAFF. CDR3 bases: TGTGCCAGCAGCCAAGTTTCGGGGATGGCTTTCTTT.

The rearrangement uses TRBV18 and TRBJ2-7; D is uncertain. The assigned J gene may be wrong: the sequence end matches TRBJ1-2 better. The CDR3 has 14 residues. Looked up from germline, CDR1 is KGHSH and CDR2 is LQKENI. DNA for the CDR3: TGTGCCAGCTCACCGTCGTCCAGCCTCTATGGCTACACCTTC. This encodes CASSPSSSLYGYTF.

The chain employs TRBV20-1 and TRBJ2-1; 7 bases line up with TRBD1. V lost 2 bases and J lost 5; bases outside the gene matches: 9. The CDR3 spans 15 residues. CDR1 DFQATT and CDR2 SNEGSKA come from the germline V gene (reference sequence). The CDR3 loop is CSARQTGKRDNEQFF. The CDR3 DNA is TGCAGTGCTAGACAGACAGGGAAAAGGGACAATGAGCAGTTCTTC.

This clonotype has ten or more counts. J is TRBJ2-1 and V is TRBV7-3; a possible D gene is TRBD2 (5 bases). V dropped 6 bases and J dropped 8 bases, with 14 bases sitting between them. This CDR3 spans 13 amino acids. Germline loops: CDR1 SGHTA, CDR2 FQGTGA. The CDR3 bases are TGTGCCAGCAGTTCCACCCGTAGCGATGAGCAGTTCTTC. Protein product: CASSSTRSDEQFF.

The table lists this clonotype with a few counts. The genes are TRBV6-2 or TRBV6-3 and TRBJ2-1, with D possibly being TRBD2 (5 bases). This CDR3 is built from 13 residues. The germline V gene has CDR1 MNHEY and CDR2 SVGEGT. V gave up 6 bases and J gave up 8 bases, with 14 bases separating them. The CDR3 bases are TGTGCCAGCAGACGGACTCCTACTCATGAGCAGTTCTTC. It translates to CASRRTPTHEQFF.

This clonotype came up many times. The chain joins TRBV27 to TRBJ1-1, with 7 bases fitting TRBD1. The trim removed 0 bases at V and 4 bases at J, leaving 5 bases unmatched. CDR1 is MNHEY, CDR2 SMNVEV, per germline (reference sequence). CDR3 size: 15 residues. Here the CDR3 reads CASSLSPQGGTEAFF. CDR3 coding DNA: TGTGCCAGCAGTTTATCACCCCAGGGGGGCACTGAAGCTTTCTTT.

This clonotype has at least ten counts. The chain is built from TRBV20-1 and TRBJ1-6; no reliable D call. The CDR3 length is 13 residues. The germline gives CDR1 DFQATT, CDR2 SNEGSKA (reference sequence). The V gene lost 1 base and the J gene lost 7 bases, with 8 bases spanning the gap. The DNA of the CDR3 is TGCAGTGCTAGAGGGATAGGAAATTCACCCCTCCACTTT. This gives the protein CSARGIGNSPLHF.

This clonotype was counted a few times. The chain combines TRBV11-3 with TRBJ2-2; perhaps TRBD1 as D (6 bases). The CDR3 has 19 residues. Trimming pared 5 bases from V and 3 bases from J, leaving 25 bases between. Germline V CDR1 and CDR2: SGHNT, YENEEA. The CDR3 nucleotides read TGTGCCAGCAGCCACAACCCGGACAGACCTACGAGGGACACCGGGGAGCTGTTTTTT. This encodes CASSHNPDRPTRDTGELFF.

Of note for this clonotype: Because the CDR3 is missing its conserved closing phenylalanine or tryptophan, this is likely a read error. The J gene is TRBJ2-5, the V gene TRBV4-3; TRBD2 matches 10 bases. Per germline, CDR1 LGHNA and CDR2 YSLEER. With V trimmed by 0 bases and J by 2 bases, 9 bases remained unmatched. The CDR3 is 18 amino acids. DNA for the CDR3: TGCGCCAGCAGCCAAGATGCGCCCCAACTAGCGGGACAAGAGACCCAGTACCTC. Its protein is CASSQDAPQLAGQETQYL.

In this sample, this clonotype turned up many times. The chain is built from TRBV2 and TRBJ1-1; possibly TRBD1 for D (5 bases). The length of the CDR3 is 14 residues. V gave up 3 bases and J gave up 8 bases, with 16 bases separating them. Germline CDR1 SNHLY, CDR2 FYNNEI. In DNA form, the CDR3 reads TGTGCCAGCAGTGATCCCCCCCAGCAGGGCGAAGCTTTCTTT. Translating gives CASSDPPQQGEAFF.

There are many counts of this clonotype. The chain uses TRBV20-1 and TRBJ1-4; D gene ambiguous. The CDR3 runs to 14 residues. CDR1 is DFQATT and CDR2 is SNEGSKA in the germline V gene (reference sequence). Trimming shortened V by 1 base and J by 8 bases, and 14 bases separated the two germline ends. The CDR3 DNA is TGCAGTGCTAGAGGCGGCCAAATCGGGGAAAAACTGTTTTTT. It encodes CSARGGQIGEKLFF.

This clonotype was recorded at least ten times. This chain links TRBV9 with TRBJ2-3, with 7 nucleotides matching TRBD1. The CDR3 consists of 15 residues. V shed 5 bases and J 1 base; nucleotides not matched to a gene: 7. Per the germline V gene, CDR1 is SGDLS and CDR2 is YYNGEE. CDR3 in DNA: TGTGCCAGCAGATCCGGGACAGCCCGCACAGATACGCAGTATTTT. Translated: CASRSGTARTDTQYF. The full variable domain, its missing parts supplied by reference TRBV9 and TRBJ2-3, is DSGVTQTPKHLITATGQRVTLRCSPRSGDLSVYWYQQSLDQGLQFLIQYYNGEERAKGNILERFSAQQFPDLHSELNLSSLELGDSALYFCASRSGTARTDTQYFGPGTRLTVL.

This clonotype was counted between two and nine times. V and J are TRBV18 and TRBJ2-5; no clear D. Looked up from germline, CDR1 is KGHSH and CDR2 is LQKENI. The CDR3 sequence is 13 residues long. The V end was cut by 1 base, the J end by 4 bases, with 7 bases between. CDR3 sequence (DNA): TGTGCCAGCTCACCACACCGGAGAGAGACCCAGTACTTC. Protein product: CASSPHRRETQYF.

The chain has TRBV7-2 and TRBJ1-2, with D unclear. Germline assignment: CDR1 SGHTA and CDR2 FQGNSA. The CDR3 spans 16 residues. Between the trimmed V and J ends, which lost 4 bases and 0 bases, there was a span of 15 bases. CDR3 region: CASSSLGPIANYGYTF. CDR3 sequence (DNA): TGTGCCAGCAGCTCGCTAGGACCGATAGCTAACTATGGCTACACCTTC.

This clonotype was recorded a few times. The chain carries TRBV2 and TRBJ2-5; TRBD2 is a possible D gene (6 bases). The CDR3 is 15 residues long. Trimming took off 2 bases at V and 5 bases at J, with 15 bases between the two ends. Germline CDR1 reads SNHLY; CDR2 reads FYNNEI. CDR3 bases: TGTGCCAGCAGTGAATTGCGGGACCTAGGGGAGACCCAGTACTTC. Protein sequence: CASSELRDLGETQYF.